This T cell receptor (beta chain) was found in a study of T cell repertoires in cytomegalovirus infection. Study at large: Recently identified HLA-C-restricted and well-studied HLA-B-restricted CMV epitopes were used. Public TCR beta signature analysis indicated the presence of both CMV infection and matching HLA type.

TCRdb reprocessed the reads with MiXCR, giving one entry per CDR3 protein. In the table there are 250,000 to 300,000 distinct CDR3 sequences, around 20% of which are singletons. Study results and limitations: Cumulative frequency (of public TCR beta family members) identified carriers of CMV plus the relevant HLA. CMV-specific TCR beta clonotypes restricted by HLA-C dominated the ex vivo response.

At least ten counts were recorded for this clonotype. Its specificity is not known. Per germline, CDR1 SEHNR and CDR2 FQNEAQ (reference sequence). Trimming stripped 1 base from V and 7 bases from J, with 14 bases between. CDR3 length: 15 residues. The J gene is TRBJ2-1, the V gene TRBV7-9; possibly TRBD2 for D (6 bases). This TCR came from a human donor in good health (CMV status not recorded). Some clones in this sample may be carry-over from other donors' samples. The specimen comprised cultured PBMCs, sampled from culture after CMV antigen stimulation. The CDR3 coding sequence is TGTGCCAGCAGCTTAGGACTTGGGACTGAGAATGAGCAGTTCTTC. It yields the protein CASSLGLGTENEQFF.